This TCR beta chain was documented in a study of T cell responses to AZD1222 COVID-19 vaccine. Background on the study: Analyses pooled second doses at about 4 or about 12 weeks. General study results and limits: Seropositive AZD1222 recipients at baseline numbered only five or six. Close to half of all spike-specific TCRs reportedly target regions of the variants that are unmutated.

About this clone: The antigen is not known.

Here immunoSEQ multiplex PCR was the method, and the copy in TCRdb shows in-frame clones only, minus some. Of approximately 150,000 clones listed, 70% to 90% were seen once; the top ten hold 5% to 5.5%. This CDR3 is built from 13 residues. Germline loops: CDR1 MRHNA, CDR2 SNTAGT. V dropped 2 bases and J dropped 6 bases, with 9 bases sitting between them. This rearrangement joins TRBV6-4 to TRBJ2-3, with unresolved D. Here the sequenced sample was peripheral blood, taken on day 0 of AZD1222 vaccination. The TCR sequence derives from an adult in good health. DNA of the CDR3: TGTGCCAGCAGTGACGCGCCTGCGGATACGCAGTATTTT. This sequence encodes CASSDAPADTQYF.